The 19 T cell receptor beta chains presented below share a single source sample, sequenced in a study of somatic mutations in cytotoxic T cells in rheumatoid arthritis (dated by TCRdb to 2017 to 2019). The method was the immunoSEQ multiplex PCR assay. Not all clones reach the TCRdb copy of this immuneACCESS table, which keeps in-frame sequences only. Checked studies attribute under half of the gap to unresolved V genes and leave the rest unexplained. The sample yields 20,000 or so clones; approximately 75% were counted once. The top ten clonotypes cover more than 13% of the sample. The specimen sequenced was CD8+ T cells sorted from blood. All receptors derive from an adult with rheumatoid arthritis.

This clone was seen once. The V gene is TRBV27, the J gene TRBJ1-2; possibly TRBD1 for D (6 bases). The germline V gene has CDR1 MNHEY and CDR2 SMNVEV (reference sequence). Trimming left V 3 bases short and J 4 bases short, with 15 bases between. The CDR3 runs 15 residues. The CDR3 loop is CASSFGGAPIYGYTF. CDR3 bases: TGTGCCAGCAGTTTCGGGGGCGCTCCTATCTATGGCTACACCTTC.

The chain carries TRBV4-1 and TRBJ2-3, with 7 nucleotides matching TRBD2. The CDR3 totals 16 residues. Germline V lookup: CDR1 MGHRA, CDR2 YSYEKL. V was clipped by 3 bases and J by 10 bases; unmatched bases: 16. CDR3 amino acids: CASSHPGGGEGRAQYF. The CDR3 region has the DNA TGCGCCAGCAGCCATCCTGGAGGAGGGGAGGGGCGAGCGCAGTATTTT.

The chain joins TRBV7-9 to TRBJ2-2; unclear D gene. This CDR3 has 13 residues. The germline V and J ends were trimmed by 8 bases and 3 bases, with 10 bases remaining between them. Per the germline V gene, CDR1 is SEHNR and CDR2 is FQNEAQ (reference sequence). The CDR3 sequence: CASGTSDTGELFF. The DNA for the CDR3 is TGTGCCAGCGGAACTTCCGACACCGGGGAGCTGTTTTTT.

This clone appeared a single time. The V and J genes are TRBV4-3 and TRBJ2-5; no firm D call. The CDR3 has 13 amino acids. V was shortened by 0 bases and J by 5 bases, with 7 bases between the two germline ends. CDR1 and CDR2 from the germline V gene are LGHNA and YSLEER. The CDR3 is CASSQDLWETQYF. In DNA, the CDR3 is TGCGCCAGCAGCCAAGATCTATGGGAGACCCAGTACTTC.

In its sample, this clone was seen once. V is TRBV7-8 and J is TRBJ2-3; a weak D match, TRBD2 (7 bases). Germline V gives CDR1 SGHVS, CDR2 FQNEAQ. V dropped 1 base and J dropped 1 base, with 18 bases sitting between them. The CDR3 has 18 amino acids. The DNA of the CDR3 is TGTGCCAGCAGCTTAGTGAGGGGGTGGAGCGGGGGCACAGATACGCAGTATTTT. Its protein is CASSLVRGWSGGTDTQYF.

The chain recombines TRBV27 with TRBJ2-5; D perhaps matches TRBD1 (6 bases). There are 14 residues in the CDR3. Germline V gene sequence: CDR1 MNHEY, CDR2 SMNVEV (reference sequence). Trimming stripped 3 bases from V and 5 bases from J, with 13 bases between. CDR3 DNA sequence: TGTGCCAGCAGTTTGGTCAGGGGTGGGGAGACCCAGTACTTC. This sequence encodes CASSLVRGGETQYF.

The chain employs TRBV28 and TRBJ1-3, with D tentatively TRBD1 (5 bases). V shed 3 bases and J shed 0 bases, with 12 bases lying between them. The CDR3 loop spans 16 amino acids. The V gene's germline CDR1 is MDHEN and CDR2 SYDVKM. The CDR3 DNA reads TGTGCCAGCAGTTTGGGTGGGGGGGTCTCTGGAAACACCATATATTTT. Translating gives CASSLGGGVSGNTIYF. Full variable domain (remainder filled in from reference TRBV28 and TRBJ1-3): DVKVTQSSRYLVKRTGEKVFLECVQDMDHENMFWYRQDPGLGLRLIYFSYDVKMKEKGDIPEGYSVSREKKERFSLILESASTNQTSMYLCASSLGGGVSGNTIYFGEGSWLTVV.

This clone showed up just once. The V gene is TRBV7-6, the J gene TRBJ2-7, with 8 bases aligning to TRBD2. Germline lookup yields CDR1 SGHVS and CDR2 FNYEAQ. The CDR3 covers 16 residues. V was clipped by 5 bases and J by 2 bases; unmatched bases: 11. CDR3 sequence reads: CASSGGPAGDPYEQYF. Here the CDR3 DNA reads TGTGCCAGCAGCGGTGGTCCAGCGGGGGACCCCTACGAGCAGTACTTC.

Only one count was recorded for this clone. The chain joins TRBV6-1 to TRBJ1-1; possible D gene TRBD1, 5 bases. CDR3 size: 14 residues. Germline CDR1 is MNHNS and CDR2 is SASEGT. Trimming cost V 7 bases and J 1 base, with 13 bases left between them. The CDR3 protein is CASMGVRENTEAFF. In nucleotides, the CDR3 is TGTGCCAGCATGGGGGTACGGGAGAACACTGAAGCTTTCTTT.

The chain joins TRBV27 to TRBJ2-7; D may be TRBD2 (5 bases). The CDR3 is 11 amino acids. Germline V gives CDR1 MNHEY, CDR2 SMNVEV (reference sequence). V dropped 3 bases and J dropped 6 bases, with 6 bases sitting between them. The CDR3 region has the DNA TGTGCCAGCAGTTTCGGGGTCGAGCAGTACTTC. This gives the protein CASSFGVEQYF.

The chain couples TRBV5-4 to TRBJ2-7; possible D gene TRBD2, 6 bases. Germline V gene data show CDR1 as SGHNT and CDR2 as YYREEE (reference sequence). The CDR3 has 14 amino acids. Trimming took 2 bases from V and 1 from J, leaving 10 bases between them. For the CDR3, the DNA is TGTGCCAGCAGCTTAGCGGGCCTTTCCTACGAGCAGTACTTC. It yields the protein CASSLAGLSYEQYF.

This clone was counted a single time. This chain joins TRBV27 and TRBJ1-5; D gene ambiguous. CDR1 and CDR2 (germline): MNHEY, SMNVEV (reference sequence). Trimming left V 5 bases short and J 3 bases short, with 20 bases between. The CDR3 has 17 amino acids. For the CDR3, the DNA is TGTGCCAGCAGTCCAGGCGTCGGACGGTATTCCAATCAGCCCCAGCATTTT. Translating gives CASSPGVGRYSNQPQHF.

The chain is built from TRBV7-2 and TRBJ1-1; D is perhaps TRBD1 (5 bases). This CDR3 has 15 amino acids. With 3 bases removed from V and 0 bases from J, the gap between germline ends came to 11 bases. Germline CDR1 reads SGHTA; CDR2 reads FQGNSA. The CDR3 sequence is CASSFQGLMNTEAFF. The DNA of the CDR3 is TGTGCCAGCAGCTTCCAGGGACTCATGAACACTGAAGCTTTCTTT.

The genes are TRBV10-1 and TRBJ2-7; 7 bases map to TRBD1. The CDR3 length is 17 residues. The germline V gene encodes CDR1 WNHNN and CDR2 SYGVQD (reference sequence). V shed 8 bases, J shed 6 bases, and the junction held 22 bases outside the gene matches. CDR3 bases: TGCGCCAGCCGCCTCATTCAACTACAGGGGAGACTTTGCGAGCAGTACTTC. This encodes CASRLIQLQGRLCEQYF.

The chain joins TRBV9 to TRBJ2-1; no clear D. V was cut by 0 bases and J by 6 bases, with 7 bases left in between. The CDR3 has 13 amino acids. CDR1 and CDR2 (germline): SGDLS, YYNGEE. The CDR3 loop is CASSVEPANEQFF. The CDR3 nucleotides read TGTGCCAGCAGCGTAGAACCAGCCAATGAGCAGTTCTTC.

The rearrangement joins TRBV7-2 to TRBJ2-1, with 8 positions matching TRBD2. Germline-derived CDR1 and CDR2 are SGHTA and FQGNSA. The CDR3 totals 14 residues. V gave up 5 bases and J gave up 6 bases; unmatched junction bases: 6. CDR3 amino acids: CASSTGLAGNEQFF. The CDR3, as DNA: TGTGCCAGCAGCACAGGACTAGCTGGCAATGAGCAGTTCTTC. Supplemented by reference TRBV7-2 and TRBJ2-1, the full variable domain reads GAGVSQSPSNKVTEKGKDVELRCDPISGHTALYWYRQSLGQGLEFLIYFQGNSAPDKSGLPSDRFSAERTGGSVSTLTIQRTQQEDSAVYLCASSTGLAGNEQFFGPGTRLTVL.

The rearrangement links TRBV28 to TRBJ2-4; D is unclear. With 5 bases removed from V and 0 bases from J, the gap between germline ends came to 11 bases. Germline V gene lookup returns CDR1 MDHEN and CDR2 SYDVKM. The CDR3 totals 15 residues. The CDR3 region has the DNA TGTGCCAGCAGTCGAATCCAGATAGCCAAAAACATTCAGTACTTC. Translating gives CASSRIQIAKNIQYF.

The V and J genes are TRBV27 and TRBJ1-1; D is ambiguous. The germline V gene encodes CDR1 MNHEY and CDR2 SMNVEV (reference sequence). V lost 3 bases to trimming and J lost 4 bases, with 15 bases between them. This CDR3 region has 15 residues. The CDR3 loop reads CASSLVSGSATEAFF. DNA of the CDR3: TGTGCCAGCAGTTTGGTATCGGGGTCCGCCACTGAAGCTTTCTTT.

The gene calls are TRBV5-6 and TRBJ2-7; D may match TRBD1 or TRBD2 (5 bases each). Looked up from germline, CDR1 is SGHDT and CDR2 is YYEEEE. Trimming left V 0 bases short and J 3 bases short, with 13 bases between. The CDR3 contains 15 residues. This CDR3 is CASSLDGGTVYEQYF. The CDR3 DNA reads TGTGCCAGCAGCTTGGATGGGGGTACTGTCTACGAGCAGTACTTC.